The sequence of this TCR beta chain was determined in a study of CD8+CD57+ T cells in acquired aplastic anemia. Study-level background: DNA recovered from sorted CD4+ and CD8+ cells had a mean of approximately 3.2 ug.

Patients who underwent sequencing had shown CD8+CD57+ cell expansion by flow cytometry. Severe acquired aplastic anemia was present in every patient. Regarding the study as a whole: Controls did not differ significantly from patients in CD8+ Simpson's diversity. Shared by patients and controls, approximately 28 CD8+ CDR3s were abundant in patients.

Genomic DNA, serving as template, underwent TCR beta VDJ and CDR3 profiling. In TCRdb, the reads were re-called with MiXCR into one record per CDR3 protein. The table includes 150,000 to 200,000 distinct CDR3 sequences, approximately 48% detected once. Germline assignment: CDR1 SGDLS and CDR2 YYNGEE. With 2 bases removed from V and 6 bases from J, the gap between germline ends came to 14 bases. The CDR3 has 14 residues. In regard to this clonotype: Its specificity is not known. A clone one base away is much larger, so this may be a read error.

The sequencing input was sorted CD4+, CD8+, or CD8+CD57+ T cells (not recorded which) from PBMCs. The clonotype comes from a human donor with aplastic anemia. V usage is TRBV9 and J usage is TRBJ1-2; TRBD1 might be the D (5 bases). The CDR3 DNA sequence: TGTGCCAGCAGCGTTGGGGGTATGGTGCATGGCTACACCTTC. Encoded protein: CASSVGGMVHGYTF.